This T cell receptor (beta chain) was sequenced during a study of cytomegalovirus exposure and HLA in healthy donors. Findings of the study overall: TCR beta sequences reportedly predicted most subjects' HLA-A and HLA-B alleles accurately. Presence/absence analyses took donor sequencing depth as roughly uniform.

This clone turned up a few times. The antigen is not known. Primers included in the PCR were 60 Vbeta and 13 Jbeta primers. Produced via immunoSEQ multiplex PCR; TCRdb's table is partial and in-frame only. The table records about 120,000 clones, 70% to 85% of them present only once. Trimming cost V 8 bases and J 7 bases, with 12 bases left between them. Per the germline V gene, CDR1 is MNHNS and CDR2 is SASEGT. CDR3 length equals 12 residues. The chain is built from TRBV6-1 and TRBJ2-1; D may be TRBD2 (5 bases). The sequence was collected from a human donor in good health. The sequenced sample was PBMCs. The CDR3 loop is CASLGPGNEQFF. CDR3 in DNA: TGTGCCAGCCTTGGACCGGGGAATGAGCAGTTCTTC.